This T cell receptor (beta chain) comes out of a study of blood T cell repertoires in COVID-19. Looking at the study overall: The samples span acute and convalescent COVID-19 from the United States, Italy and Spain. Nucleic acid was either cDNA or gDNA, and it came from T cells, B-cell-depleted T cells, or PBMCs.

Per the study methods: Quantification of nucleated cells was approximated via reference gene primer amplification. Assay used: immunoSEQ multiplex PCR; TCRdb lists only in-frame clones, some missing. V and J calls and clone size come straight from that table; D and trimming were deduced from the DNA. The sample carries about 120,000 clones, over 60% recorded once. From germline, CDR1 is LGHNA and CDR2 YNFKEQ. V lost 0 bases, J lost 10 bases, and 7 bases stayed unmatched. This CDR3 has 15 residues. The J gene is TRBJ2-1, the V gene TRBV4-2, with 9 nucleotides matching TRBD2. Sequenced material: peripheral blood. This clonotype originated in a man aged 65 to 85 with acute or convalescent COVID-19. CDR3 DNA sequence: TGTGCCAGCAGCCAAGATTGGGTAGCGGGGGTAGAGCAGTTCTTC. Translation: CASSQDWVAGVEQFF.